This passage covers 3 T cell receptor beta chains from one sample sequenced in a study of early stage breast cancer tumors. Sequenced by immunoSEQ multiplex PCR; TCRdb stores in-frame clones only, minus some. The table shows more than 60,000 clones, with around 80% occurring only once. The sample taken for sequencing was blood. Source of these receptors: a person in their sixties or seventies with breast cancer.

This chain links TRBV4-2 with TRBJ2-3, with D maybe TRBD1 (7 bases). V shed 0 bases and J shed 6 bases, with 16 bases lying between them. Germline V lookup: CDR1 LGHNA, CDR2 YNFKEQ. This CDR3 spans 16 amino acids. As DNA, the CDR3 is TGTGCCAGCAGCCAAGAAGGGGGCCTAGCGCGGGATACGCAGTATTTT. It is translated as CASSQEGGLARDTQYF.

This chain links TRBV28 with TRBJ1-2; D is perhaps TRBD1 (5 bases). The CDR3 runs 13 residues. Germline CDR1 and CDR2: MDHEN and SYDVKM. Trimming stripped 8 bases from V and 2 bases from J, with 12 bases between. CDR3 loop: CASGTGPNYGYTF. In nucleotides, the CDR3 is TGTGCCAGCGGAACAGGACCCAACTATGGCTACACCTTC.

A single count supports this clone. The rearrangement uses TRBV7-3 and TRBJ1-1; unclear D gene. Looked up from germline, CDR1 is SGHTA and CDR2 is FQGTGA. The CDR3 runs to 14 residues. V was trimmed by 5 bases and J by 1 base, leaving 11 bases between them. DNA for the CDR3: TGTGCCAGCAGCGCCCCAACAAAGAACACTGAAGCTTTCTTT. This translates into CASSAPTKNTEAFF.